These 2 T cell receptor beta chains originate from one sample sequenced in a study of T cells in localized non-small cell lung cancer. Repertoires were generated with immunoSEQ multiplex PCR, while TCRdb's copy carries only in-frame clones and drops some. Here the sample spans 45,000 to 60,000 clones, about 88% being singletons. Specimen: PBMCs, collected before any cancer treatment. These receptors were taken from a man aged 40 to 69 with stage II lung adenocarcinoma.

This chain joins TRBV2 and TRBJ1-2; a weak D match, TRBD1 (5 bases). Germline CDR1 and CDR2: SNHLY and FYNNEI. Trimming stripped 0 bases from V and 5 bases from J, with 10 bases between. The CDR3 consists of 14 residues. The CDR3 here is CASSEAATVYGYTF. CDR3 DNA: TGTGCCAGCAGTGAAGCAGCGACAGTTTATGGCTACACCTTC.

The chain links TRBV6-5 to TRBJ2-7; D remains unclear. The CDR3 spans 13 residues. V lost 5 bases to trimming and J lost 3 bases, with 11 bases between them. Germline V gene lookup returns CDR1 MNHEY and CDR2 SVGAGI. The CDR3 coding sequence is TGTGCCAGCAGTGAAGGCTACAGCTACGAGCAGTACGTC. Translated: CASSEGYSYEQYV.